This entry is about one T cell receptor (beta chain). The table came from immunoSEQ multiplex PCR; TCRdb's copy has only in-frame clones and leaves some out. The data hold about 170,000 clones, with around nine tenths observed a single time. The V segment lost 6 bases and the J segment 4 bases; nucleotides outside the gene matches: 12. This CDR3 is 16 amino acids long. Germline CDR1 reads GTSNPN; CDR2 reads SVGIG (reference sequence). This sample is part of a study of blood T cell repertoires in COVID-19. About the study: The study drew acute and convalescent COVID-19 samples from the United States, Italy and Spain.

The clonotype comes from a man aged 65-85 years with acute or convalescent COVID-19. Sample: peripheral blood. The chain has TRBV30 and TRBJ1-6, with 7 bases that match TRBD1. The CDR3 bases are TGTGCCTGCCCCTCAGGCAGGGGGATATATAATTCACCCCTCCACTTT. It encodes CACPSGRGIYNSPLHF.